This is a list of T cell receptor beta chains from one sample in a study of molecular identifiers for immune sequencing clone quantification. Via MiXCR, TCRdb re-called the PCR reads, giving one row per CDR3 protein. This table holds about 320,000 distinct CDR3 sequences, roughly a quarter found once. Sequenced material: naive CD8+ T cells from blood, with Jurkat cell RNA spiked in. These receptor sequences come from a human donor in good health. Some libraries in this study had Jurkat cell RNA spiked in. CDR3s include the opening cysteine and the closing phenylalanine or tryptophan. D genes are given only for firm matches. Expanded clones get a size class; other rows say once, few or many, or leave the size out.

many | - | TRBJ1-5 | TRBV6-2/TRBV6-3 | CASSNTGGNQPQHF | TGTGCCAGCAGTAATACAGGAGGCAATCAGCCCCAGCATTTT
few | - | TRBJ2-6 | TRBV10-2 | CASRDRVNHSGANVLTF | TGCGCCAGCAGAGACAGAGTAAACCACTCTGGGGCCAACGTCCTGACTTTC
few | - | TRBJ1-6 | TRBV11-2 | CASSLDVGYSYNSPLHF | TGTGCCAGCAGCTTAGATGTGGGTTACTCCTATAATTCACCCCTCCACTTT
- | - | TRBJ2-7 | TRBV4-3 | CASSQGIRGYEQYF | TGCGCCAGCAGCCAAGGGATCAGGGGTTACGAGCAGTACTTC
- | - | TRBJ2-7 | TRBV20-1 | CSARDRAGWAYEQYF | TGCAGTGCTAGAGATCGGGCAGGGTGGGCCTACGAGCAGTACTTC
few | - | TRBJ2-1 | TRBV3-1 | CASSQGRAYNEQFF | TGTGCCAGCAGCCAAGGCAGGGCCTACAATGAGCAGTTCTTC
- | - | TRBJ2-5 | TRBV21-1 | CASRGEWTGEETQYF | TGTGCCAGCAGGGGGGAATGGACAGGAGAAGAGACCCAGTACTTC
few | - | TRBJ1-6 | TRBV2 | CASSGVGAAHSPLHF | TGTGCCAGCAGTGGGGTCGGGGCGGCACATTCACCCCTCCACTTT
few | - | TRBJ1-5 | TRBV3-1 | CASSGDGTENQPQHF | TGTGCCAGCTCTGGTGACGGGACGGAAAATCAGCCCCAGCATTTT
many | - | TRBJ2-3 | TRBV7-9 | CASSLQGNTDTQYF | TGTGCCAGCAGCTTACAGGGAAACACAGATACGCAGTATTTT